This T cell receptor beta chain is from a study of technical replicates of blood from a few donors. This CDR3 has 19 amino acids. Germline loops: CDR1 SGHTA, CDR2 FQGNSA. V lost 2 bases, J lost 3 bases, and 23 bases lay in between. The table lists this clone with a count of one. Clones were sequenced by immunoSEQ multiplex PCR, and TCRdb holds only the in-frame ones, with some missing. Counted here are 84,000 or so clones, 93% occurring once; the ten biggest clones make up 0.24%. The sequence derives from a human donor in good health. V gene TRBV7-2 combines with J gene TRBJ1-5; weak D call: TRBD1 (5 bases). The sequenced material came from T cells isolated from PBMCs. In DNA, the CDR3 is TGTGCCAGCAGCTTATCCCCCAATTGGTTCTCGGGGGTCAATCAGCCCCAGCATTTT. It codes for CASSLSPNWFSGVNQPQHF.